The 14 T cell receptor beta chains below come from one sample, sequenced in a study of T cell responses to AZD1222 COVID-19 vaccine listed by TCRdb under 2021. The meaning of the sample's time point label: about 28 days (+/-7) after the second vaccine dose. The treatment or condition label, read with the paper, signifies: meningococcal conjugate vaccine given as trial control. The library came from the immunoSEQ multiplex PCR assay. In its TCRdb copy, this immuneACCESS table keeps in-frame sequences only and misses some clones. Where compared with another copy, unresolved V genes explain less than half of these, and the others have no known cause. In this sample the table shows 140,000 to 150,000 clones, 88% of which occur a single time. The ten top clones hold about 4.9% of the sample. The sequenced sample was peripheral blood, obtained 28 days after the second dose of the MenACWY control vaccine. These receptors came from an adult who received the MenACWY meningococcal vaccine as a control.

This clone has only one observation. The CDR3 spells CASGRTTHTDTQYF. The CDR3 region has the DNA TGTGCCAGCGGAAGGACTACTCACACAGATACGCAGTATTTT. The V and J genes are TRBV2 and TRBJ2-3; TRBD2 might be the D (6 bases). V was pared by 8 bases and J by 2 bases, with 14 bases between. The CDR3 consists of 14 residues. Looked up from germline, CDR1 is SNHLY and CDR2 is FYNNEI.

The chain joins TRBV7-9 to TRBJ1-2; no reliable D call. Germline assignment: CDR1 SEHNR and CDR2 FQNEAQ (reference sequence). The CDR3 is 12 residues long. Trimming cost V 2 bases and J 7 bases, with 8 bases left between them. The CDR3 reads CASSLSGFGYTF. In DNA form, the CDR3 reads TGTGCCAGCAGCTTATCTGGGTTTGGCTACACCTTC.

This rearrangement joins TRBV19 to TRBJ1-4; perhaps TRBD1 as D (5 bases). The CDR3 is 15 residues long. The germline V and J ends were trimmed by 6 bases and 1 base, with 12 bases remaining between them. In germline, CDR1 is LNHDA, CDR2 SQIVND (reference sequence). In DNA, the CDR3 is TGTGCCAGTAGCACGACCCAGGGAACTAATGAAAAACTGTTTTTT. It encodes CASSTTQGTNEKLFF. The entire variable domain, with the rest obtained from reference TRBV19 and TRBJ1-4, is as follows: DGGITQSPKYLFRKEGQNVTLSCEQNLNHDAMYWYRQDPGQGLRLIYYSQIVNDFQKGDIAEGYSVSREKKESFPLTVTSAQKNPTAFYLCASSTTQGTNEKLFFGSGTQLSVL.

The chain joins TRBV14 to TRBJ2-2; no clear D. V dropped 5 bases and J dropped 7 bases, with 11 bases sitting between them. In germline, CDR1 is SGHDN, CDR2 FVKESK. There are 13 residues in the CDR3. The CDR3, as DNA: TGTGCCAGCAGCTCACAGTTCATCGGGGAGCTGTTTTTT. It yields the protein CASSSQFIGELFF.

The chain recombines TRBV6-2 or TRBV6-3 with TRBJ2-7; 13 positions match TRBD2. This CDR3 comprises 16 residues. V shed 2 bases and J 4 bases; nucleotides not matched to a gene: 5. CDR1 and CDR2 from the germline V gene are MNHEY and SVGEGT. CDR3 nucleotides: TGTGCCAGCAGTTACGGGACTAGCGGGATCAGATACGAGCAGTACTTC. Translated, it gives CASSYGTSGIRYEQYF.

The sample holds a few counts of this clone. V and J are TRBV5-1 and TRBJ2-1; tentative D call: TRBD2 (6 bases). The V and J ends lost 3 bases and 9 bases respectively, with 13 bases between them. Germline V lookup: CDR1 SGHRS, CDR2 YFSETQ. This CDR3 is built from 13 residues. CDR3 DNA: TGCGCCAGCAGCTGGTATAGCGGAAGTGAGCAGTTCTTC. Protein: CASSWYSGSEQFF.

This clone was counted only a few times. The CDR3: CASSHRGESGYTF. CDR3 coding DNA: TGTGCCAGCAGCCATCGGGGGGAGTCTGGCTACACCTTC. This chain links TRBV3-1 (or the pseudogene TRBV3-2) with TRBJ1-2, with D possibly TRBD1 on 5 matching bases. Trimming stripped 3 bases from V and 7 bases from J, with 12 bases between. From germline, CDR1 is LGHDT and CDR2 YNNKEL (reference sequence). The CDR3 covers 13 residues.

The chain links TRBV6-6 to TRBJ1-6, with 7 bases fitting TRBD1. CDR3 length equals 15 residues. Germline-derived CDR1 and CDR2 are MNHNY and SVGAGI (reference sequence). After removal of 6 bases from V and 14 bases from J, the junction contained 16 bases not matched to a gene. CDR3 nucleotide sequence: TGTGCCAGCAGCCTATCCCTCGACAGGGCCCCGGCCCTCCACTTT. Translating gives CASSLSLDRAPALHF.

The chain has TRBV12-3 or TRBV12-4 and TRBJ2-7, with 8 bases matching TRBD1. The CDR3 covers 13 residues. Germline trimming cut 5 bases from V and 9 bases from J; bases unmatched to any gene: 9. As DNA, the CDR3 is TGTGCCAGCAGTCGACAGGGGACGGTAGGGCAGTACTTC. This gives the protein CASSRQGTVGQYF.

The chain joins TRBV7-2 to TRBJ2-1; TRBD1 matches at 9 bases. J was trimmed by 2 bases and V by 4 bases; bases with no gene match: 3. This CDR3 contains 15 residues. Germline CDR1 reads SGHTA; CDR2 reads FQGNSA. The CDR3 sequence is CASSSGQGTYNEQFF. The CDR3 DNA sequence: TGTGCCAGCAGCTCCGGACAGGGGACCTACAATGAGCAGTTCTTC.

The gene calls are TRBV6-2 or TRBV6-3 and TRBJ2-1; 7 bases are a match to TRBD1. Germline-derived CDR1 and CDR2 are MNHEY and SVGEGT. The CDR3 has 13 amino acids. Trimming cost V 5 bases and J 9 bases; bases outside gene matches: 7. CDR3 sequence: CASSATGTVEQFF. Written as DNA, the CDR3 is TGTGCCAGCAGTGCGACAGGGACGGTTGAGCAGTTCTTC.

The CDR3 spells CASSEDRVDTGELFF. The CDR3 DNA reads TGTGCCAGCAGCGAGGACAGGGTGGACACCGGGGAGCTGTTTTTT. The gene calls are TRBV7-3 and TRBJ2-2, with TRBD1 matching 8 bases. The CDR3 covers 15 residues. Germline V gene data show CDR1 as SGHTA and CDR2 as FQGTGA. V lost 5 bases to trimming and J lost 3 bases; unmatched junction nucleotides: 5.

This clone is a singleton in its sample. The chain carries TRBV9 and TRBJ1-3; D is possibly TRBD1 (6 bases). The V gene's germline CDR1 is SGDLS and CDR2 YYNGEE. Trimming cost V 0 bases and J 3 bases, with 13 bases left between them. The CDR3 is made up of 16 amino acids. The CDR3 spells CASSVAPGAGGNTIYF. The CDR3 DNA sequence: TGTGCCAGCAGCGTAGCCCCAGGGGCGGGTGGAAACACCATATATTTT.

This chain joins TRBV4-3 and TRBJ2-5, with TRBD2 matching over 8 bases. The CDR3 has 15 amino acids. V was pared by 1 base and J by 2 bases, with 3 bases of the junction left unmatched. Germline loops: CDR1 LGHNA, CDR2 YSLEER. CDR3: CASSQGLAQQETQYF. The DNA of the CDR3 is TGCGCCAGCAGCCAAGGACTAGCGCAACAAGAGACCCAGTACTTC.